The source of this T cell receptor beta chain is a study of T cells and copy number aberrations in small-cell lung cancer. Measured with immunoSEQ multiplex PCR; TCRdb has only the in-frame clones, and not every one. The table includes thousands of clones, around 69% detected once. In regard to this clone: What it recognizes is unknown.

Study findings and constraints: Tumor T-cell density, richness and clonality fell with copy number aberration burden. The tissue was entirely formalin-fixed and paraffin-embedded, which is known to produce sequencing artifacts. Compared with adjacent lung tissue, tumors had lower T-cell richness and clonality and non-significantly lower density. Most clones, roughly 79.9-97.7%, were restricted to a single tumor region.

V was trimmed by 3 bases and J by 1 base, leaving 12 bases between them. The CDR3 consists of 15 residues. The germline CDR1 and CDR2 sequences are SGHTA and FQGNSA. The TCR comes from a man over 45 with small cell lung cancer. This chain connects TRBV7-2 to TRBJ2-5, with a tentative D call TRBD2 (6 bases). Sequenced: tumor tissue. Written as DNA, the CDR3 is TGTGCCAGCAGCTTGTGGGCGGGACCCCAAGAGACCCAGTACTTC. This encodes CASSLWAGPQETQYF.